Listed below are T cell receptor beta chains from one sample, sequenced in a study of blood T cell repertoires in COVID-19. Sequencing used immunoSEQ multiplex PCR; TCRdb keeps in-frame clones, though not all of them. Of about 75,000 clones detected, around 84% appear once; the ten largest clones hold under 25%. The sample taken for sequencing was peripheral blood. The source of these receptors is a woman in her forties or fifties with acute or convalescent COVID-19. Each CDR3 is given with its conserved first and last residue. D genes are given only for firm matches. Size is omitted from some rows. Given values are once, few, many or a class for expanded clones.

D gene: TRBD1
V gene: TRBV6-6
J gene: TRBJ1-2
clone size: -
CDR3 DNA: TGTGCCAGCAGTTATAGCAGGGGGCCAAACTATGGCTACACCTTC
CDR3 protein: CASSYSRGPNYGYTF

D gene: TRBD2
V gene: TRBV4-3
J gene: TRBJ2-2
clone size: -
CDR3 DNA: TGCGCCAGCAGCCAAGATTGGGGTGGACTAGCGCTCCTGTCAAGGGAGCTGTTTTTT
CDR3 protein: CASSQDWGGLALLSRELFF

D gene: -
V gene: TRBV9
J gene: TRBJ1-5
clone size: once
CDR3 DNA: TGTGCCAGCAGCCCCCGGTGGGAGGGCCAGCCCCAGCATTTT
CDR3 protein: CASSPRWEGQPQHF

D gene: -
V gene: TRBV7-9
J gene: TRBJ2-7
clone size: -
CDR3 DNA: TGTGCCAGCAGCTCCCGGGGACTCTACGAGCAGTACTTC
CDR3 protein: CASSSRGLYEQYF

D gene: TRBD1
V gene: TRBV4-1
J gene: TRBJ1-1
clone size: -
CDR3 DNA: TGCGCCAGCAGCCAAGGGTACAGGGGGAGGACTGAAGCTTTCTTT
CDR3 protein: CASSQGYRGRTEAFF

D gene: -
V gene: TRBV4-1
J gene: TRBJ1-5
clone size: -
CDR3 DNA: TGCGCCAGCAGCCAAGGGACATCCAATCAGCCCCAGCATTTT
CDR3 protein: CASSQGTSNQPQHF

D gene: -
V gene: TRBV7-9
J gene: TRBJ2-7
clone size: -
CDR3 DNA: TGTGCCAGCAGCCTACTAGCTTACTACGAGCAGTACTTC
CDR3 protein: CASSLLAYYEQYF

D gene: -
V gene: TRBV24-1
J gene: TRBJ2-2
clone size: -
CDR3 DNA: TGTGCCACCAGTGATTTGGCTAGCAGGAACACCGGGGAGCTGTTTTTT
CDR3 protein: CATSDLASRNTGELFF

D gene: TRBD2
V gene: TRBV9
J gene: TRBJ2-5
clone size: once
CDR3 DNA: TGTGCCAGCAGCGTAGTCGGTCAAGCGGGGGGAACGGAAGAGACCCAGTACTTC
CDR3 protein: CASSVVGQAGGTEETQYF

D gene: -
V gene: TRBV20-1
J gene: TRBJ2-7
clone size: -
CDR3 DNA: TGCAGTGCTAAATTCACCTACGAGCAGTACTTC
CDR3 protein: CSAKFTYEQYF

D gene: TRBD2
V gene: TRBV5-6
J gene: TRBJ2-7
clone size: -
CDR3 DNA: TGTGCCAGCAGCCGTTACGGGGGGGTCTACGAGCAGTACTTC
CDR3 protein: CASSRYGGVYEQYF

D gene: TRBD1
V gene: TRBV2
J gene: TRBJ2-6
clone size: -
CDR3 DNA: TGTGCCAGCAGCGACAGGGGTGGGGCCAACGTCCTGACTTTC
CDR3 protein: CASSDRGGANVLTF

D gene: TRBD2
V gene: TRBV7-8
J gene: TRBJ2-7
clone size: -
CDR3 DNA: TGTGCCAGCAGCTTCACTAGCGACCACTACGAGCAGTACTTC
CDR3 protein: CASSFTSDHYEQYF

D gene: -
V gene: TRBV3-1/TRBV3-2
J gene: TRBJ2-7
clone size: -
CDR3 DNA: TGTGCCAGCAGCCAAGGGTCCGGGTACGAGCAGTACTTC
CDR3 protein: CASSQGSGYEQYF

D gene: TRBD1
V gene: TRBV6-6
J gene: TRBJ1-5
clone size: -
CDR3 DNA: TGTGCCAGCAGTTACACCCCAGGGGGCGGCAATCAGCCCCAGCATTTT
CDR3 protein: CASSYTPGGGNQPQHF

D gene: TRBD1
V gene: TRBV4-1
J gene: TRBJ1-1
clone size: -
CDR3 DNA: TGCGCCAGCAGCCAAGTCACAGGGGGCACAGGAGCTTTCTTT
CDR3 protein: CASSQVTGGTGAFF

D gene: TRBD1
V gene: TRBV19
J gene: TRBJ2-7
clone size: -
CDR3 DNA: TGTGCCAGTAGTATAGACGACAGGGTGCCCGAGCAGTACTTC
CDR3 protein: CASSIDDRVPEQYF

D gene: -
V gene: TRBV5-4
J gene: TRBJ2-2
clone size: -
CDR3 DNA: TGTGCCAGCAGCTTGGCAGGGCCGAACACCGGGGAGCTGTTTTTT
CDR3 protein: CASSLAGPNTGELFF

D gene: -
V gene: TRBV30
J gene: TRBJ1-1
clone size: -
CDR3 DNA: TGTGCCTTTCTACGGGGGGAAGCTTTCTTT
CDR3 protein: CAFLRGEAFF

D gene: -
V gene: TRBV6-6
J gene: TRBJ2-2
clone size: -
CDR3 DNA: TGTGCCAGCAGTTACGCCCCAGGATTCACCGGGGAGCTGTTTTTT
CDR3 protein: CASSYAPGFTGELFF

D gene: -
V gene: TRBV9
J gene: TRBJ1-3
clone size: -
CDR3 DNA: TGTGCCAGCAGCGTGACGGGGGGGTCTGGAAACACCATATATTTT
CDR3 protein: CASSVTGGSGNTIYF

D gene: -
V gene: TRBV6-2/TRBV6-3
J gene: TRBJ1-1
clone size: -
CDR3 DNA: TGTGCCAGCAGCGATCCGGGACAAACTGAAGCTTTCTTT
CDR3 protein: CASSDPGQTEAFF

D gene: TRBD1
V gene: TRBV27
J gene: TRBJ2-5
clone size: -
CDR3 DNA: TGTGCCAGCAGTCGACAGGGGGTGGGTCAAGAGACCCAGTACTTC
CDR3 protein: CASSRQGVGQETQYF

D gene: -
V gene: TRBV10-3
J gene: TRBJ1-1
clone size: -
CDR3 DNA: TGTGCCATCAGTGAGTTCCGGGTAACTGAAGCTTTCTTT
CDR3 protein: CAISEFRVTEAFF

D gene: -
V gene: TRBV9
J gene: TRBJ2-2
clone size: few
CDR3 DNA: TGTGCCAGCAGCGCCCGACAGAGCATTGGGTTCGGGGAGCTGTTTTTT
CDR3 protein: CASSARQSIGFGELFF

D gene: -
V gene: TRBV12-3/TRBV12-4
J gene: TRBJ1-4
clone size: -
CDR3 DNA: TGTGCCAGCAGTTTAGCCGGTACGGAAAAACTGTTTTTT
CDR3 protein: CASSLAGTEKLFF

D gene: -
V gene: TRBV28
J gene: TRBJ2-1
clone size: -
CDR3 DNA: TGTGCCACCATATCCGGGGGGCAGTTCTTC
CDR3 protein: CATISGGQFF

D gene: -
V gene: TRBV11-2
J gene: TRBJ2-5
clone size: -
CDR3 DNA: TGTGCCAGCAGCTTAGATCTCAGTTCGTACCAAGAGACCCAGTACTTC
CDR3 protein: CASSLDLSSYQETQYF

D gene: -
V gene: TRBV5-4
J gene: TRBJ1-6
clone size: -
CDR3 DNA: TGTGCCAGCAGCTTGGTCGGGAGCCCTTCACCCCTCCACTTT
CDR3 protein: CASSLVGSPSPLHF

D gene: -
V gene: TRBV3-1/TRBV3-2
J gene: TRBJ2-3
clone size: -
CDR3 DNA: TGTGCCAGCAGCCATTACACAGATACGCAGTATTTT
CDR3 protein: CASSHYTDTQYF

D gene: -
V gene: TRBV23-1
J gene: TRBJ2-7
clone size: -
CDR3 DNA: TGCGCCAGCAGTCAATCTTGGAGTAACCCATCGGACTGGGGCTACGAGCAGTACTTC
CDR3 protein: CASSQSWSNPSDWGYEQYF

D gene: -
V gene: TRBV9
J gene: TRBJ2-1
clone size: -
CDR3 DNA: TGTGCCAGCAGCACATTCGGGACACCCGAAACGGAGCAGTTCTTC
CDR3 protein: CASSTFGTPETEQFF